These 8 T cell receptor beta chains originate from one sample sequenced in a study of blood T cell repertoires in COVID-19. Generated by immunoSEQ multiplex PCR, the TCRdb table keeps only in-frame clones and is missing some. The sample consists of around 310,000 clones, approximately 90% of them appearing once. The sequenced sample consisted of peripheral blood. The receptors come from a woman in her sixties or seventies with acute or convalescent COVID-19.

The chain combines TRBV20-1 with TRBJ2-3, with 12 bases fitting TRBD2. With V trimmed by 3 bases and J by 3 bases, 4 bases remained unmatched. The CDR3 runs to 15 residues. CDR1 is DFQATT and CDR2 is SNEGSKA in the germline V gene (reference sequence). CDR3 bases: TGCAGTGCTAGTCCTAGCGGGAGGGGAACAGATACGCAGTATTTT. This encodes CSASPSGRGTDTQYF.

This chain connects TRBV6-5 to TRBJ2-7, with 8 bases identical to TRBD1. Germline V gives CDR1 MNHEY, CDR2 SVGAGI. The CDR3 is made up of 16 amino acids. V was clipped by 2 bases and J by 3 bases; unmatched bases: 9. The CDR3 sequence is CASSYLGRDRYYEQYF. CDR3 nucleotide sequence: TGTGCCAGCAGTTACCTTGGTCGGGACAGGTACTACGAGCAGTACTTC.

The chain links TRBV2 to TRBJ2-1; tentatively, D is TRBD1 (5 bases). Germline V CDR1 and CDR2: SNHLY, FYNNEI. V lost 1 base to trimming and J lost 5 bases, with 18 bases between them. The length of the CDR3 is 17 residues. CDR3 loop: CASSEVLRQGRHNEQFF. The CDR3 DNA sequence: TGTGCCAGCAGTGAAGTTTTGAGGCAGGGAAGACACAATGAGCAGTTCTTC.

This chain joins TRBV28 and TRBJ1-3, with D possibly being TRBD1 (5 bases). CDR3 length: 14 amino acids. V dropped 2 bases and J dropped 2 bases, with 7 bases sitting between them. CDR1 and CDR2 from the germline V gene are MDHEN and SYDVKM. This CDR3 is CASSLGGAGNTIYF. The DNA for the CDR3 is TGTGCCAGCAGTTTAGGAGGGGCTGGAAACACCATATATTTT.

The genes are TRBV5-4 and TRBJ1-2; 7 nucleotides agree with TRBD1. Germline V lookup: CDR1 SGHNT, CDR2 YYREEE (reference sequence). The CDR3 consists of 15 residues. V lost 7 bases to trimming and J lost 8 bases; unmatched junction nucleotides: 17. This CDR3 is CASGAGQTLSRGYTF. The CDR3 DNA sequence: TGTGCCAGCGGCGCGGGACAGACACTTTCGAGGGGCTACACCTTC.

J is TRBJ1-1 and V is TRBV7-3, with D perhaps TRBD1 (6 bases). In germline, CDR1 is SGHTA, CDR2 FQGTGA. V lost 0 bases and J lost 14, with 16 bases in between. The CDR3 is 13 amino acids. This chain's CDR3 is CASSLTSGGERFF. CDR3 nucleotides: TGTGCCAGCAGCTTAACGTCGGGGGGCGAACGGTTCTTT.

The chain uses TRBV7-9 and TRBJ1-5; possible D gene TRBD1, 5 bases. Trimming shortened V by 5 bases and J by 4 bases, and 12 bases separated the two germline ends. CDR1 and CDR2 (germline): SEHNR, FQNEAQ (reference sequence). CDR3 length: 14 amino acids. The CDR3 sequence: CASSPAGGNQPQHF. For the CDR3, the DNA is TGTGCCAGCAGCCCCGCGGGGGGTAATCAGCCCCAGCATTTT.

V and J are TRBV5-5 and TRBJ2-2, with 7 bases fitting TRBD1. In germline, CDR1 is SGHKS, CDR2 YYEKEE (reference sequence). The CDR3 contains 17 residues. V lost 5 bases to trimming and J lost 7 bases; unmatched junction nucleotides: 17. In DNA, the CDR3 is TGTGCCAGCAGACCCCCCGGGACAGCGATCTACGGCGGGGAGCTGTTTTTT. As protein: CASRPPGTAIYGGELFF.